One and the same sample provided the 24 T cell receptor beta chains below, sequenced in a study of blood T cells in healthy people across ages. Combining a sample-barcoded 5' primer with a J-beta primer mix, a second PCR ran for roughly 7 to 11 cycles. TCRdb re-called the 5' RACE reads through MiXCR, storing one row per CDR3 protein. The sample lists fewer than 2,000,000 distinct CDR3 sequences, roughly two fifths seen once, with approximately 22% in the top ten. Material for sequencing was blood. These receptors came from a human donor in good health.

This clonotype was detected many times. The chain combines TRBV15 with TRBJ2-5; D is unresolved. The CDR3 runs 15 residues. CDR1 and CDR2 (germline): LNHNV, YYDKDF (reference sequence). V dropped 0 bases and J dropped 1 base, with 9 bases sitting between them. Written as DNA, the CDR3 is TGTGCCACCAGCAGAGAATTAGGATCCCAAGAGACCCAGTACTTC. Residues: CATSRELGSQETQYF.

There are a few counts of this clonotype. The CDR3 DNA follows: TGTGCCAGCAGCTTAGAAGGCAGGGGGCCTTACAATGAGCAGTTCTTC. As protein: CASSLEGRGPYNEQFF. J is TRBJ2-1 and V is TRBV7-2, with 8 nucleotides matching TRBD1. J was trimmed by 4 bases and V by 1 base; bases with no gene match: 6. This CDR3 has 16 residues. CDR1 and CDR2 from the germline V gene are SGHTA and FQGNSA.

Only a few counts were recorded for this clonotype. V and J are TRBV5-5 and TRBJ2-3, with D tentatively TRBD1 (5 bases). Germline V CDR1 and CDR2: SGHKS, YYEKEE (reference sequence). The CDR3 is 14 residues long. Deletions cut 4 bases from V and 5 bases from J, with 14 bases between. The CDR3 sequence is CASSARASLDTQYF. CDR3 DNA sequence: TGTGCCAGCAGCGCCAGGGCCTCCTTAGATACGCAGTATTTT. The entire variable domain, with the rest obtained from reference TRBV5-5 and TRBJ2-3, is as follows: DAGVTQSPTHLIKTRGQQVTLRCSPISGHKSVSWYQQVLGQGPQFIFQYYEKEERGRGNFPDRFSARQFPNYSSELNVNALLLGDSALYLCASSARASLDTQYFGPGTRLTVL.

This clonotype was detected only a few times. CDR3 in amino acids: CASSPGGGREQYF. As DNA, the CDR3 is TGTGCCAGCAGCCCAGGGGGTGGGCGCGAGCAGTACTTC. This chain links TRBV7-3 with TRBJ2-7, with 7 bases matching TRBD1. In germline, CDR1 is SGHTA, CDR2 FQGTGA. J gave up 6 bases and V 5 bases, and 7 bases lay outside the gene matches. The CDR3 is 13 amino acids. Full variable domain (outside the CDR3, taken from reference TRBV7-3 and TRBJ2-7): GAGVSQTPSNKVTEKGKYVELRCDPISGHTALYWYRQSLGQGPEFLIYFQGTGAADDSGLPNDRFFAVRPEGSVSTLKIQRTERGDSAVYLCASSPGGGREQYFGPGTRLTVT.

This clonotype was seen repeatedly, ten times or more. CDR3 sequence reads: CSVSDRLGGYGYTF. DNA of the CDR3: TGCAGCGTCTCGGACAGACTTGGTGGCTATGGCTACACCTTC. The chain joins TRBV29-1 to TRBJ1-2, with D perhaps matching TRBD1 (6 bases). This CDR3 is 14 amino acids long. Germline CDR1 and CDR2: SQVTM and ANQGSEA. The V end lost 6 bases, the J end lost 4 bases, and 18 bases lay between the germline ends.

The CDR3 loop reads CSALATRTGGYEQYF. The CDR3 bases are TGCAGTGCCCTAGCAACAAGGACAGGAGGATACGAGCAGTACTTC. V gene TRBV20-1 combines with J gene TRBJ2-7; TRBD1 aligns across 7 bases. The CDR3 covers 15 residues. With V trimmed by 6 bases and J by 4 bases, 15 bases remained unmatched. Germline loops: CDR1 DFQATT, CDR2 SNEGSKA (reference sequence).

The chain couples TRBV12-3 or TRBV12-4 to TRBJ2-5; tentatively, D is TRBD1 (6 bases). The CDR3 is 14 amino acids. V lost 8 bases and J 4 bases, leaving 17 bases between the germline ends. CDR3 sequence: CASGRDTRAETQYF. The CDR3 DNA sequence: TGTGCCAGCGGCCGGGACACCAGGGCAGAGACCCAGTACTTC.

This clonotype was detected a few times. The chain recombines TRBV7-9 with TRBJ1-2, with 7 nucleotides matching TRBD1. In germline, CDR1 is SEHNR, CDR2 FQNEAQ (reference sequence). This CDR3 contains 15 residues. V shed 5 bases, J shed 8 bases, and the junction held 14 bases outside the gene matches. The CDR3 nucleotides read TGTGCCAGCAGCCCCCGACAGGGCCCCCTAAGAGGCTACACCTTC. Translated: CASSPRQGPLRGYTF.

The genes are TRBV10-3 and TRBJ2-2; TRBD2 agrees at 10 bases. The trim removed 0 bases at V and 8 bases at J, leaving 6 bases unmatched. There are 16 residues in the CDR3. Germline-derived CDR1 and CDR2 are ENHRY and SYGVKD. CDR3 coding DNA: TGTGCCATCAGTGAGTCGACTAGCGGGTCCCTAGGGGAGCTGTTTTTT. Translated, it gives CAISESTSGSLGELFF.

As for this clonotype: Compared with germline, one end of the junction differs, possibly owing to a read error. This CDR3 is CASGRLADEQCF. The CDR3 DNA reads as TGTGCCAGCGGGAGACTAGCGGATGAGCAGTGCTTC. V is TRBV2 and J is TRBJ2-1, with TRBD2 matching over 9 bases. Germline values: CDR1 SNHLY, CDR2 FYNNEI. The CDR3 has 12 amino acids.

This chain uses TRBV19 with TRBJ1-1, with D possibly matching TRBD1 (6 bases). V was cut by 6 bases and J by 4 bases, with 15 bases left in between. This CDR3 spans 14 amino acids. Germline assignment: CDR1 LNHDA and CDR2 SQIVND (reference sequence). The CDR3 DNA reads TGTGCCAGTAGGGGAGGGGGGCAAGGCACTGAAGCTTTCTTT. It codes for CASRGGGQGTEAFF.

On this clonotype itself: A junction end diverges from the germline sequence, so it may reflect a read error. The gene calls are TRBV4-1 and TRBJ1-1; D possibly corresponds to TRBD1 (5 bases). CDR3 length: 19 amino acids. Germline V CDR1 and CDR2: MGHRA, YSYEKL. This chain's CDR3 is CAGSQDRFGRVSLNTEAFF. The CDR3 DNA sequence: TGCGCCGGCAGCCAAGATCGTTTCGGCAGGGTTTCATTGAACACTGAAGCTTTCTTT.

This chain uses TRBV5-4 with TRBJ2-1; TRBD1 matches 8 bases. The CDR3 is made up of 16 amino acids. The junction had 10 bases not matched to a gene; V was cut back by 0 bases and J by 8 bases. CDR1 is SGHNT, CDR2 YYREEE, per germline (reference sequence). Written as DNA, the CDR3 is TGTGCCAGCAGCTTGGTAGATCAACCAGGGGGCCATGAGCAGTTCTTC. Translated, it gives CASSLVDQPGGHEQFF. Together with reference TRBV5-4 and TRBJ2-1, the CDR3 gives the full variable domain: ETGVTQSPTHLIKTRGQQVTLRCSSQSGHNTVSWYQQALGQGPQFIFQYYREEENGRGNFPPRFSGLQFPNYSSELNVNALELDDSALYLCASSLVDQPGGHEQFFGPGTRLTVL.

The CDR3 loop is CASKRERGVYNEQFF. CDR3 nucleotide sequence: TGTGCCAGCAAAAGGGAGCGGGGGGTCTACAATGAGCAGTTCTTC. The V and J genes are TRBV2 and TRBJ2-1; 9 nucleotides align to TRBD2. This CDR3 has 15 residues. Germline V gene data show CDR1 as SNHLY and CDR2 as FYNNEI. V was pared by 7 bases and J by 3 bases, with 7 bases of the junction left unmatched.

This clonotype was observed a handful of times. The V gene is TRBV29-1, the J gene TRBJ1-5, with D uncertain. Deletions cut 6 bases from V and 3 bases from J, with 12 bases between. Germline loops: CDR1 SQVTM, CDR2 ANQGSEA. The CDR3 is 13 amino acids. The CDR3 DNA reads TGCAGCGTGTCCCAGGTGGTCAATCAGCCCCAGCATTTT. It yields the protein CSVSQVVNQPQHF.

The V call is TRBV5-6, the J call TRBJ1-2, with TRBD1 matching over 9 bases. V shed 3 bases, J shed 8 bases, and the junction held 11 bases outside the gene matches. The CDR3 consists of 15 residues. From germline, CDR1 is SGHDT and CDR2 YYEEEE. CDR3 nucleotide sequence: TGTGCCAGCAGCTGGGGACAGGGTTTTAATGTCGGCTACACCTTC. Protein sequence: CASSWGQGFNVGYTF.

This chain uses TRBV7-2 with TRBJ1-2; 7 nucleotides match TRBD1. The V gene end was trimmed by 1 base and the J gene end by 9 bases; junction bases not matched to a gene: 11. CDR3 length: 15 amino acids. CDR1 SGHTA and CDR2 FQGNSA come from the germline V gene. This CDR3 reads CASSLGIGGWDSYTF. CDR3 bases: TGTGCCAGCAGCTTAGGGATAGGGGGCTGGGACAGCTACACCTTC.

This clonotype was observed a handful of times. The V call is TRBV7-9, the J call TRBJ1-1; no clear D gene. Trimming removed 2 bases at V and 3 bases at J, with 10 bases between. This CDR3 is built from 14 residues. Per the germline V gene, CDR1 is SEHNR and CDR2 is FQNEAQ (reference sequence). Here the CDR3 DNA reads TGTGCCAGCAGCTTACTAATTATCGACACTGAAGCTTTCTTT. This translates into CASSLLIIDTEAFF. Variable domain in full (rest from reference TRBV7-9 and TRBJ1-1): DTGVSQNPRHKITKRGQNVTFRCDPISEHNRLYWYRQTLGQGPEFLTYFQNEAQLEKSRLLSDRFSAERPKGSFSTLEIQRTEQGDSAMYLCASSLLIIDTEAFFGQGTRLTVV.

The CDR3 DNA follows: TGTGCCAGCAGCTGGGGACAGCAACCTGGGAATGAGCAGTTCTTC. It encodes CASSWGQQPGNEQFF. J is TRBJ2-1 and V is TRBV7-2, with 7 positions matching TRBD1. The CDR3 is made up of 15 amino acids. From germline, CDR1 is SGHTA and CDR2 FQGNSA. V shed 4 bases, J shed 7 bases, and the junction held 10 bases outside the gene matches. Based on the CDR3 plus reference TRBV7-2 and TRBJ2-1, the full variable domain is GAGVSQSPSNKVTEKGKDVELRCDPISGHTALYWYRQSLGQGLEFLIYFQGNSAPDKSGLPSDRFSAERTGGSVSTLTIQRTQQEDSAVYLCASSWGQQPGNEQFFGPGTRLTVL.

The V call is TRBV15, the J call TRBJ2-1; no clear D gene. This CDR3 spans 13 amino acids. Germline V gene data show CDR1 as LNHNV and CDR2 as YYDKDF (reference sequence). Between the trimmed V and J ends, which lost 6 bases and 4 bases, there was a span of 10 bases. The CDR3 protein is CATSRRAYNEQFF. CDR3 coding DNA: TGTGCCACCAGTCGTCGGGCGTACAATGAGCAGTTCTTC.

In this sample, this clonotype turned up a few times. J is TRBJ1-2 and V is TRBV4-1; 8 bases are shared with TRBD1. The CDR3 spans 16 residues. The junction had 10 bases not matched to a gene; V was cut back by 2 bases and J by 5 bases. Germline values: CDR1 MGHRA, CDR2 YSYEKL. CDR3 DNA: TGCGCCAGCAGCCAACCCCCGGTGAACAGGGGGTATGGCTACACCTTC. Its protein is CASSQPPVNRGYGYTF.

V and J are TRBV9 and TRBJ2-2, with 7 bases lining up with TRBD1. The CDR3 is 15 amino acids. V was pared by 5 bases and J by 0 bases, with 4 bases of the junction left unmatched. Germline-derived CDR1 and CDR2 are SGDLS and YYNGEE. The CDR3 nucleotides read TGTGCCAGCAGGAAGGGACAGTCGAACACCGGGGAGCTGTTTTTT. Its translation is CASRKGQSNTGELFF. The whole variable domain, remainder taken from reference TRBV9 and TRBJ2-2, is DSGVTQTPKHLITATGQRVTLRCSPRSGDLSVYWYQQSLDQGLQFLIQYYNGEERAKGNILERFSAQQFPDLHSELNLSSLELGDSALYFCASRKGQSNTGELFFGEGSRLTVL.

This clonotype was counted a few times. The V call is TRBV20-1, the J call TRBJ1-2, with 7 bases lining up with TRBD1. From germline, CDR1 is DFQATT and CDR2 SNEGSKA (reference sequence). This CDR3 is 13 amino acids long. The V and J ends lost 2 bases and 2 bases, in that order; junction bases with no gene match: 2. CDR3 bases: TGCAGTGCTAGACAGGGACAGAACTATGGCTACACCTTC. It is translated as CSARQGQNYGYTF.

The chain has TRBV20-1 and TRBJ1-2; D unresolved. The CDR3 extends over 15 amino acids. Germline-derived CDR1 and CDR2 are DFQATT and SNEGSKA (reference sequence). V was cut by 0 bases and J by 1 base, with 12 bases left in between. CDR3 sequence: CSAREWGVGNYGYTF. The CDR3 DNA reads TGCAGTGCTAGAGAGTGGGGAGTGGGTAACTATGGCTACACCTTC.